This entry concerns a single T cell receptor (beta chain). These data belong to a study of blood T cell repertoires in COVID-19. Study in general: T cells, B-cell-depleted T cells, or PBMCs provided the cDNA or gDNA that served as material.

Between the trimmed V and J ends, which lost 6 bases and 7 bases, there was a span of 13 bases. There are 13 residues in the CDR3. The table came from immunoSEQ multiplex PCR; TCRdb's copy has only in-frame clones and leaves some out. The data show just under 65,000 clones, with around 83% seen just once and around 6.5% held by the top ten. This chain joins TRBV12-3 or TRBV12-4 and TRBJ2-1, with D perhaps TRBD2 (5 bases). The TCR sequence derives from a human donor in a cohort sampled during active COVID-19. Specimen: peripheral blood. The CDR3 DNA reads as TGTGCCAGCAGAATCAGGTCGGGGAATGAGCAGTTCTTC. It specifies CASRIRSGNEQFF.